What follows describes a single TCR beta chain. Profiled with immunoSEQ multiplex PCR; TCRdb holds only in-frame clones, not every one. The profile shows 65,000 to 90,000 clones, 85% to 95% of them singletons. V shed 1 base and J shed 7 bases, with 8 bases lying between them. The CDR3 length is 13 residues. Germline V gene lookup returns CDR1 MNHEY and CDR2 SMNVEV (reference sequence). This sample stems from a study of human thymus T cells. Thymic material originated from resections removed in the course of corrective heart surgery. Donation came from healthy Finnish infants having corrective surgery for congenital heart defects.

This TCR came from a girl younger than two with a congenital heart defect but otherwise immunologically healthy. This chain connects TRBV27 to TRBJ1-3; D is possibly TRBD1 (6 bases). The sequencing sample was made of thymus tissue. The CDR3 spells CASSLFQGNTIYF. The DNA for the CDR3 is TGTGCCAGCAGTTTATTTCAGGGGAACACCATATATTTT.